This TCR beta chain came from a study of blood T cells in healthy people across ages. Per sample, no less than 5.5 micrograms of total RNA were extracted. To note about this clonotype: The antigen is undetermined.

V shed 0 bases and J shed 2 bases, with 11 bases lying between them. The CDR3 length is 15 residues. CDR1 MGHRA and CDR2 YSYEKL come from the germline V gene. Primers used in a second PCR of roughly 6 to 12 cycles were a sample-barcoded 5' primer and a J-beta primer mix. TCRdb used MiXCR to reprocess the 5' RACE reads, holding one entry per CDR3 protein. Of about a million distinct CDR3 sequences listed, around 48% are singletons. Notes on the study in general: The unsorted PBMCs prevented any conclusive comparison of naive versus antigen-experienced cells. Per million T cells, TCR beta diversity dropped about linearly as age rose.

Sequenced material: blood. The TCR sequence derives from a man aged 25-40 years in good health. The chain links TRBV4-1 to TRBJ2-7; possible D gene TRBD2, 5 bases. The CDR3 nucleotides read TGCGCCAGCAGCCAAGATCGGGGAACCGCCTACGAGCAGTACTTC. Translating gives CASSQDRGTAYEQYF.